This is a list of T cell receptor beta chains from one sample in a study of T cells in Graves' hyperthyroidism and ophthalmopathy. Each CDR3 protein is one row after TCRdb ran MiXCR on the multiplex PCR reads. The sample records about 210,000 distinct CDR3 sequences, roughly 17% being singletons. Sequencing was done on a sample of blood. The receptors were gathered from a man between 50 and 59 years old with Graves' hyperthyroidism. Both conserved end residues are part of each CDR3. Each record gives: J gene, D gene, clone size, V gene, CDR3 DNA, CDR3 protein. The D gene is left open where the match is weak. Clone size is stated in some rows and not others, as once, few, many or a class when expanded.

J: TRBJ2-1
D: -
size: -
V: TRBV30
DNA: TGTGCCTGGTCTCTTACTAGTTACAATGAGCAGTTCTTC
CDR3: CAWSLTSYNEQFF

J: TRBJ2-3
D: TRBD1
size: many
V: TRBV7-2
DNA: TGTGCCAGCAGCTTAAGGCAGGGGGATGAAGATACGCAGTATTTT
CDR3: CASSLRQGDEDTQYF

J: TRBJ2-7
D: TRBD2
size: many
V: TRBV18
DNA: TGTGCCAGCTCAAATAGCGGGAGTCGCGACGAGCAGTACTTC
CDR3: CASSNSGSRDEQYF

J: TRBJ2-1
D: TRBD2
size: many
V: TRBV11-2
DNA: TGTGCCAGCAGCTTAGAAGCGGGAGACGGTTTCAATGAGCAGTTCTTC
CDR3: CASSLEAGDGFNEQFF

J: TRBJ2-2
D: -
size: -
V: TRBV28
DNA: TGTGCCAGCAGCTTATCCAGGGTGGGCACCGGGGAGCTGTTTTTT
CDR3: CASSLSRVGTGELFF

J: TRBJ2-1
D: -
size: -
V: TRBV10-3
DNA: TGTGCCATCAAATTTGAGGGTGAGCAGTTCTTC
CDR3: CAIKFEGEQFF

J: TRBJ2-7
D: -
size: many
V: TRBV20-1
DNA: TGCAGTGCTAGAGATATTAGTGTCGTCGAGCGGGACGAGCAGTACTTC
CDR3: CSARDISVVERDEQYF

J: TRBJ1-1
D: TRBD1
size: -
V: TRBV11-2
DNA: TGTGCCAGCGGCTTAGGCAGGGGGGAAGCTTTCTTT
CDR3: CASGLGRGEAFF

J: TRBJ2-1
D: TRBD2
size: -
V: TRBV20-1
DNA: TGCAGTGCTAGACCTCGCCTAGCGGGAGTTTACAATGAGCAGTTCTTC
CDR3: CSARPRLAGVYNEQFF

J: TRBJ1-3
D: -
size: few
V: TRBV7-8
DNA: TGTGCCAGCAGCACTGGACGGAGCTCTGGAAACACCATATATTTT
CDR3: CASSTGRSSGNTIYF

J: TRBJ2-4
D: TRBD2
size: many
V: TRBV12-3/TRBV12-4
DNA: TGTGCCAGCAGTATAGGACTAGTAGGGGAACACAAAAACATTCAGTACTTC
CDR3: CASSIGLVGEHKNIQYF

J: TRBJ2-7
D: TRBD2
size: many
V: TRBV6-1
DNA: TGTGCCAGCAGAATGGGACTAGCGGGCATGGCCGAGCAGTACTTC
CDR3: CASRMGLAGMAEQYF

J: TRBJ2-7
D: -
size: many
V: TRBV7-9
DNA: TGTGCCAGCAGCTTAGATCGGATTAGGCAGGGTTACGAGCAGTACTTC
CDR3: CASSLDRIRQGYEQYF

J: TRBJ2-2
D: -
size: many
V: TRBV3-1
DNA: TGTGCCAGCAGCCAAGTAACGGGTTGGTACACCGGGGAGCTGTTTTTT
CDR3: CASSQVTGWYTGELFF

J: TRBJ2-3
D: TRBD2
size: many
V: TRBV20-1
DNA: TGCAGTGCTAGAGATACTTTAGGACTAGGAAGCCCCACAGATACGCAGTATTTT
CDR3: CSARDTLGLGSPTDTQYF

J: TRBJ2-2
D: -
size: -
V: TRBV6-2/TRBV6-3
DNA: TGTGCCAGCACCCGCCAAGCGGCGAATACCGGGGAGCTGTTTTTT
CDR3: CASTRQAANTGELFF

J: TRBJ1-1
D: TRBD1
size: -
V: TRBV12-3/TRBV12-4
DNA: TGTGCCAGCAGTCCGGGGACAGGGATCATGAACACTGAAGCTTTCTTT
CDR3: CASSPGTGIMNTEAFF

J: TRBJ2-7
D: TRBD1
size: many
V: TRBV9
DNA: TGTGCCAGCAGCCCGGGACAGAGAGCCTACGAGCAGTACTTC
CDR3: CASSPGQRAYEQYF

J: TRBJ1-5
D: -
size: -
V: TRBV20-1
DNA: TGCAGTGCCAATTCACCCCAGGGAATGGGCAATCAGCCCCAGCATTTT
CDR3: CSANSPQGMGNQPQHF

J: TRBJ2-1
D: TRBD2
size: -
V: TRBV12-3/TRBV12-4
DNA: TGTGCCAGCAGTTTCGTGGGACTAGCGACTAATGAGCAGTTCTTC
CDR3: CASSFVGLATNEQFF

J: TRBJ2-5
D: TRBD2
size: many
V: TRBV3-1
DNA: TGTGCCAGCAGCCAAGGGGGCAGCGGGAAAGAGACCCAGTACTTC
CDR3: CASSQGGSGKETQYF

J: TRBJ2-3
D: -
size: -
V: TRBV11-3
DNA: TGTGCCAGCAGCTTAGATCCAGGGCCGTCAGATACGCAGTATTTT
CDR3: CASSLDPGPSDTQYF

J: TRBJ1-1
D: -
size: -
V: TRBV29-1
DNA: TGCAGCGTTGCGACCGAGGAACAGACTGAAGCTTTCTTT
CDR3: CSVATEEQTEAFF

J: TRBJ2-5
D: TRBD1
size: few
V: TRBV6-1
DNA: TGTGCCAGCAGCCCGGGACAGGGATTATCGGAGACCCAGTACTTC
CDR3: CASSPGQGLSETQYF

J: TRBJ2-1
D: TRBD1
size: once
V: TRBV4-1
DNA: TGCGCCAGCAGCCATTTACCGGGACAGGGGGACAATGAGCAGTTCTTC
CDR3: CASSHLPGQGDNEQFF

J: TRBJ2-7
D: TRBD2
size: few
V: TRBV10-3
DNA: TGTGCCACCCAGGGACTAGGGACCTACGAGCAGTACTTC
CDR3: CATQGLGTYEQYF

J: TRBJ2-1
D: TRBD1
size: once
V: TRBV29-1
DNA: TGCAGCGTTGCCGGACAGGCACGTGAGCAGTTCTTC
CDR3: CSVAGQAREQFF

J: TRBJ2-1
D: -
size: many
V: TRBV7-6
DNA: TGTGCCAGCAGCTTGGGACCGCCAGGAGCCTACAATGAGCAGTTCTTC
CDR3: CASSLGPPGAYNEQFF

J: TRBJ2-5
D: -
size: -
V: TRBV25-1
DNA: TGTGCCAGCAGCCCCCCCACAGGTCTCCAAGAGACCCAGTACTTC
CDR3: CASSPPTGLQETQYF

J: TRBJ2-1
D: -
size: many
V: TRBV12-3/TRBV12-4
DNA: TGTGCCAGCAGTTTATCCGGCACTATTGATGAGCAGTTCTTC
CDR3: CASSLSGTIDEQFF

J: TRBJ2-7
D: TRBD2
size: many
V: TRBV20-1
DNA: TGCAGTGCTCCTCGGACTAGCGGTTCCTACGAGCAGTACTTC
CDR3: CSAPRTSGSYEQYF

J: TRBJ2-5
D: -
size: few
V: TRBV2
DNA: TGTGCCAGCAGTGTCAATCTCGGGGGAGAGACCCAGTACTTC
CDR3: CASSVNLGGETQYF

J: TRBJ1-1
D: -
size: few
V: TRBV18
DNA: TGTGCCAGCTCATCTAACCAGGGGAACACTGAAGCTTTCTTT
CDR3: CASSSNQGNTEAFF

J: TRBJ1-1
D: TRBD1
size: many
V: TRBV29-1
DNA: TGCAGCGTTGCTCAGGGGGCAGGCACTGAAGCTTTCTTT
CDR3: CSVAQGAGTEAFF

J: TRBJ2-2
D: TRBD2
size: many
V: TRBV24-1
DNA: TGTGCCACCAGTGGCGGCGCCCGACTAGCGGGGGACACCGGGGAGCTGTTTTTT
CDR3: CATSGGARLAGDTGELFF

J: TRBJ2-1
D: -
size: few
V: TRBV7-8
DNA: TGTGCCAGCAGCCTATACACTACGAGCTCCTACAATGAGCAGTTCTTC
CDR3: CASSLYTTSSYNEQFF

J: TRBJ2-5
D: TRBD2
size: many
V: TRBV2
DNA: TGTGCCAGCAGTGATACAGGTAGCGGGAGGGCCTTGGAGACCCAGTACTTC
CDR3: CASSDTGSGRALETQYF

J: TRBJ1-2
D: -
size: -
V: TRBV6-1
DNA: TGTGCCAGCAGTCGCTTCCAGGGTAACTATGGCTACACCTTC
CDR3: CASSRFQGNYGYTF

J: TRBJ1-4
D: TRBD1
size: -
V: TRBV2
DNA: TGTGCCAGCAGTTCCGACAGGGCTAATGAAAAACTGTTTTTT
CDR3: CASSSDRANEKLFF

J: TRBJ2-1
D: -
size: -
V: TRBV5-6
DNA: TGTGCCAGCAGCTATGACAGAGTCTCCTACAATGAGCAGTTCTTC
CDR3: CASSYDRVSYNEQFF

J: TRBJ2-1
D: TRBD2
size: many
V: TRBV5-1
DNA: TGCGCCAGCAGCCCAGATAGCGGGAGGCCCCACAATGAGCAGTTCTTC
CDR3: CASSPDSGRPHNEQFF

J: TRBJ2-3
D: TRBD1
size: -
V: TRBV5-1
DNA: TGCGCCAGCAGCACATCGACAGGGGCTAGCACAGATACGCAGTATTTT
CDR3: CASSTSTGASTDTQYF

J: TRBJ2-7
D: -
size: many
V: TRBV10-3
DNA: TGTGCCATCAGTGCCTCAGGGCGTACCTACGAGCAGTACTTC
CDR3: CAISASGRTYEQYF

J: TRBJ2-7
D: -
size: many
V: TRBV28
DNA: TGTGCCAGCAGCCTCGCGGCGGCTATCTACGAGCAGTACTTC
CDR3: CASSLAAAIYEQYF

J: TRBJ1-2
D: TRBD1
size: many
V: TRBV18
DNA: TGTGCCAGCTCACCACCCGGACAGGGGGCAATTGGCTACACCTTC
CDR3: CASSPPGQGAIGYTF